This T cell receptor beta chain was retrieved from a study of blood T cell repertoires in COVID-19. Trimming shortened V by 2 bases and J by 4 bases, and 7 bases separated the two germline ends. From germline, CDR1 is MRHNA and CDR2 SNTAGT. The CDR3 consists of 13 residues. Assay: immunoSEQ multiplex PCR; the TCRdb copy retains only in-frame clones and omits some. The sample has about 45,000 clones, around four fifths seen once. This clonotype originated in a middle-aged man with active COVID-19. V gene TRBV6-4 combines with J gene TRBJ2-3, with a weak D call TRBD2 (5 bases). The sample comprised peripheral blood. The CDR3 DNA reads TGTGCCAGCAGTGACAAGGACTCAGATACGCAGTATTTT. The encoded protein is CASSDKDSDTQYF.